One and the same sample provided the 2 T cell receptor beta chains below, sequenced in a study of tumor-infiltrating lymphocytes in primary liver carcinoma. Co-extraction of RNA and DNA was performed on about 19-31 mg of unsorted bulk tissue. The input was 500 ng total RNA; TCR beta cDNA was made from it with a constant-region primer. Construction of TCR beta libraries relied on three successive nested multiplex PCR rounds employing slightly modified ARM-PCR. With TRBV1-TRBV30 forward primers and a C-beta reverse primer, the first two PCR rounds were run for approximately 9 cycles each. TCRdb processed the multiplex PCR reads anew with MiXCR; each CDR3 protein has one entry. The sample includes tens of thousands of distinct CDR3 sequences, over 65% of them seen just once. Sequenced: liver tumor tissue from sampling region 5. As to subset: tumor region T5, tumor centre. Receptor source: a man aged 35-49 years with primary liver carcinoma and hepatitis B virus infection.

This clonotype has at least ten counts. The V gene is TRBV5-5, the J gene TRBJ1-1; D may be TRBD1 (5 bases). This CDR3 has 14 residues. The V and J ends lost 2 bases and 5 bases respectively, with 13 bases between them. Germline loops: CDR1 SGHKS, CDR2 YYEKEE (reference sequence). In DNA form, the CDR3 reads TGTGCCAGCAGCTTATCTGGGGGTGGAACTGAAGCTTTCTTT. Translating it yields CASSLSGGGTEAFF.

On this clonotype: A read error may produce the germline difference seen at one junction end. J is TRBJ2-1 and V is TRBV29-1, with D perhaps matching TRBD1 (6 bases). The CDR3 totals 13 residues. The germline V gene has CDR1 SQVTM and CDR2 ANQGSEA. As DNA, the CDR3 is TGCAGCGGAGGACAGACTGCATACAATGCGCAGTTCTTC. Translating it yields CSGGQTAYNAQFF.